The present TCR beta chain was sequenced within a study of glioma-infiltrating T cells after dendritic cell vaccination. This table comes from immunoSEQ multiplex PCR, and its TCRdb copy is limited to in-frame clones, with some not included. The profile covers 95,000 to 110,000 clones, with about four fifths appearing a single time and about 12% taken by the ten largest. This TCR was recovered from a human donor with glioblastoma. The material was blood, obtained before dendritic cell vaccination.

Written as DNA, the CDR3 is TGTGCCAGCCTCCTCTTGGGACAGGGCTCTAACTATGGCTACACCTTC. Its protein product is CASLLLGQGSNYGYTF. The V and J genes are TRBV5-4 and TRBJ1-2; 9 nucleotides match TRBD1. The CDR3 consists of 16 residues. CDR1 and CDR2 (germline): SGHNT, YYREEE (reference sequence). With V trimmed by 7 bases and J by 0 bases, 10 bases remained unmatched.